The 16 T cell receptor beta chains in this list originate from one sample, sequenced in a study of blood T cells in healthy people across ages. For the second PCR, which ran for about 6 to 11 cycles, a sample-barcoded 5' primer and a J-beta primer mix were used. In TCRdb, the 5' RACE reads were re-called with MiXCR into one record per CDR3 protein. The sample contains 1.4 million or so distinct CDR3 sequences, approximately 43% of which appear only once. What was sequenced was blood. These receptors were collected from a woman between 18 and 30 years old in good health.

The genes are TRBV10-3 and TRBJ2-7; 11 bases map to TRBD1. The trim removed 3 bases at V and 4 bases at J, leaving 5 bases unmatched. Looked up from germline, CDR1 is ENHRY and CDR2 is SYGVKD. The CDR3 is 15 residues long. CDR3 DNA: TGTGCCATCAGTGATCAGGGGACAGGGGGGTACGAGCAGTACTTC. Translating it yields CAISDQGTGGYEQYF.

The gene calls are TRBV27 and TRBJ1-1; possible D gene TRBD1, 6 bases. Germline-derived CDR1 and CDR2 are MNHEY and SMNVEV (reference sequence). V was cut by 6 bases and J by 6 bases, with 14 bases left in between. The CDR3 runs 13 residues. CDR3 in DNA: TGTGCCAGCAGCCGAACGGGGGCCCCTGAAGCTTTCTTT. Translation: CASSRTGAPEAFF.

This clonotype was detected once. DNA of the CDR3: TGTGCCAGCAGGATAGTTGGCGGCACAGATACGCAGTATTTT. It translates to CASRIVGGTDTQYF. The chain couples TRBV2 to TRBJ2-3; D uncertain. This CDR3 is 14 amino acids long. Per germline, CDR1 SNHLY and CDR2 FYNNEI. Trimming removed 6 bases at V and 1 base at J, with 11 bases between.

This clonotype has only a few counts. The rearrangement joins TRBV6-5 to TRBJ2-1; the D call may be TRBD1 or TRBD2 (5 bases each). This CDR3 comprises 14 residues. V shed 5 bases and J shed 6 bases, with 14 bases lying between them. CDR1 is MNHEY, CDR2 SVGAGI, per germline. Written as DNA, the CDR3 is TGTGCCAGCAGTCCTCCAGCAGGGAGCAATGAGCAGTTCTTC. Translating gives CASSPPAGSNEQFF.

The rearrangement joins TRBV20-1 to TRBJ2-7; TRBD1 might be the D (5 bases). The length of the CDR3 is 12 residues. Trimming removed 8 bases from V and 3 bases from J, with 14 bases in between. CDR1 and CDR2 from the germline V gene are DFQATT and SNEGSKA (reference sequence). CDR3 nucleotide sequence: TGCAGTCCTCAGGGTCCGTTCTACGAGCAGTACTTC. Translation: CSPQGPFYEQYF.

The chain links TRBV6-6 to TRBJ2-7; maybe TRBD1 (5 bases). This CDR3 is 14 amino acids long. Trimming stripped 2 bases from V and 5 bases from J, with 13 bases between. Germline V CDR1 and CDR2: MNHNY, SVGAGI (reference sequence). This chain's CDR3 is CASSYRQGKDEQYF. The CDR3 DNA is TGTGCCAGCAGTTACAGGCAGGGAAAGGACGAGCAGTACTTC.

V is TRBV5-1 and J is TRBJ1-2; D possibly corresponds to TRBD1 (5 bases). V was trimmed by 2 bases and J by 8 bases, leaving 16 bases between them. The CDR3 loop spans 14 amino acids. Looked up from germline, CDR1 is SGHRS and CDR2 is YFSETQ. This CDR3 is CASSFLTGTEGYTF. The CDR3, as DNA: TGCGCCAGCAGCTTCCTTACCGGGACGGAGGGCTACACCTTC.

The CDR3 sequence is CASSPTAGNSPLHF. The CDR3, as DNA: TGTGCCAGCAGTCCCACTGCAGGGAATTCACCCCTCCACTTT. The chain joins TRBV12-3 or TRBV12-4 to TRBJ1-6, with D tentatively TRBD1 (5 bases). The CDR3 is 14 amino acids. V gave up 5 bases and J gave up 7 bases, with 12 bases separating them.

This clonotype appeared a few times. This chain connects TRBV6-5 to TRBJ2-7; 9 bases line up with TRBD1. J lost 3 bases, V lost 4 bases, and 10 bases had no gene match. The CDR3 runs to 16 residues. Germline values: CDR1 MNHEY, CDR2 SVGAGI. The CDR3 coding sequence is TGTGCCAGCAGTTTGGGAGTACCGGGACAGGGCTACGAGCAGTACTTC. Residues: CASSLGVPGQGYEQYF.

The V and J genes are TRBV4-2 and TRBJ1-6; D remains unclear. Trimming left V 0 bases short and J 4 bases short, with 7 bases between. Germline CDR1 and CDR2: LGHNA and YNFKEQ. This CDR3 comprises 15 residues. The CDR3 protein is CASSQDPKYNSPLHF. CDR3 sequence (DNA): TGTGCCAGCAGCCAAGATCCGAAATATAATTCACCCCTCCACTTT.

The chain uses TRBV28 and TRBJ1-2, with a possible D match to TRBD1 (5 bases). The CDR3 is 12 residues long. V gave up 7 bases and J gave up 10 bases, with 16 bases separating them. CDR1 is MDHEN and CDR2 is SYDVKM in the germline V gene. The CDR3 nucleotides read TGTGCCAGCACCTGGGGGTCTCAACTCTACACCTTC. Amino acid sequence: CASTWGSQLYTF.

The CDR3 DNA is TGTGCCAGCAGCTTAGGTAGCGGTTTCTACAATGAGCAGTTCTTC. Translating gives CASSLGSGFYNEQFF. This chain uses TRBV7-2 with TRBJ2-1; perhaps TRBD2 as D (6 bases). Trimming stripped 1 base from V and 3 bases from J, with 10 bases between. Per the germline V gene, CDR1 is SGHTA and CDR2 is FQGNSA. The CDR3 runs 15 residues.

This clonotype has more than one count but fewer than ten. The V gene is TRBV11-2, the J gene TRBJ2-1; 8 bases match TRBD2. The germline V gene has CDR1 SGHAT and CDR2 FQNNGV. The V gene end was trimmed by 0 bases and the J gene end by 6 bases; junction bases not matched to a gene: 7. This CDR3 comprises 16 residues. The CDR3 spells CASSLEILAGRNEQFF. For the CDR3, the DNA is TGTGCCAGCAGCTTAGAAATCCTAGCGGGCCGCAATGAGCAGTTCTTC.

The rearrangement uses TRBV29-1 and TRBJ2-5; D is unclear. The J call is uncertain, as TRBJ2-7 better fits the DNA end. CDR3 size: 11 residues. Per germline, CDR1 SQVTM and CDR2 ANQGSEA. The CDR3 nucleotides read TGCAGCGTTGAAGCGGTGGGCGAGCAGTACTTC. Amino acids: CSVEAVGEQYF.

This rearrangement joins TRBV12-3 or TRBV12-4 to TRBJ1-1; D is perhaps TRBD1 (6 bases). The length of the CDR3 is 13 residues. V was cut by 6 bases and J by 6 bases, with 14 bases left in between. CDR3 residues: CASRPSQGAEAFF. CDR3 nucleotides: TGTGCCAGCAGACCATCACAGGGCGCTGAAGCTTTCTTT.

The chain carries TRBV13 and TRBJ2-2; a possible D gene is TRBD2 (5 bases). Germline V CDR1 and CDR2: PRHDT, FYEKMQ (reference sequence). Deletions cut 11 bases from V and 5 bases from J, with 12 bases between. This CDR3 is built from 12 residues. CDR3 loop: CAGLSETGELFF. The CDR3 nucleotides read TGTGCCGGACTCTCGGAGACCGGGGAGCTGTTTTTT.